In this sample, the clone carrying this TCR beta chain turned up once. The data belong to a study of neoadjuvant anti-PD-1 for oral cavity cancer. The CDR3 is 15 residues long. V lost 6 bases and J lost 1, with 14 bases in between. Germline lookup yields CDR1 MNHNY and CDR2 SVGAGI (reference sequence). Repertoires were generated with immunoSEQ multiplex PCR, while TCRdb's copy carries only in-frame clones and drops some. The sample includes around 68,000 clones, roughly nine tenths seen only once; the top ten take 2.5% to 3%. Time point here: after neoadjuvant nivolumab, at surgical resection. This receptor was obtained from a person between 35 and 79 years old with oral cavity squamous cell carcinoma. V usage is TRBV6-6 and J usage is TRBJ2-3, with D uncertain. The sample here was PBMCs, taken after nivolumab (anti-PD-1) treatment. As DNA, the CDR3 is TGTGCCAGCAGCCTCGACCCGGCGGGCACAGATACGCAGTATTTT. It specifies CASSLDPAGTDTQYF.